This T cell receptor (beta chain) appears in the sequencing data of a study of technical replicates of blood from several donors. Libraries were prepared by immunoSEQ multiplex PCR; TCRdb keeps only in-frame clonotypes and omits some of them. Of roughly 80,000 clones in the sample, approximately 94% are singletons; the top ten hold around 0.41%. This TCR was sampled from a human donor in good health. Sequenced: T cells isolated from PBMCs.

CDR3 bases: TGTGCCAGCAGCCCGGGGGACTTAGCCACGGAGACCCAGTACTTC. It is translated as CASSPGDLATETQYF. J is TRBJ2-5 and V is TRBV7-9; tentative D call: TRBD2 (6 bases). The CDR3 is made up of 15 amino acids. V gave up 5 bases and J gave up 5 bases, with 18 bases separating them. Germline CDR1 reads SEHNR; CDR2 reads FQNEAQ (reference sequence).